This T cell receptor beta chain is drawn from a study of human T cells and chemical hapten exposure. Notes on the study in general: No alteration of TCRs above 1 in 1000 frequency was seen with DPC sensitization.

Total RNA extraction was carried out from unfractionated whole blood. V dropped 6 bases and J dropped 8 bases, with 22 bases sitting between them. Germline V gene lookup returns CDR1 MNHEY and CDR2 SVGAGI. The CDR3 spans 15 residues. In the authors' methods: TCR counts had a median of 95,638 per sample and spanned roughly 23,224 to 700,000. TCRdb reprocessed the 5' RACE reads with MiXCR, giving one entry per CDR3 protein. Here the V and J calls rest on TCRdb's processing, not on the authors' analysis. Of 70,000 to 85,000 distinct CDR3 sequences in the sample, approximately 15% were seen once. In regard to this clonotype: No antigen is known for it.

This sequence originates from a female donor in good health. V and J are TRBV6-5 and TRBJ1-2; the D is unclear. The CDR3 region has the DNA TGTGCCAGCAGAGTTACCCCCAAAACCTTAAGGGGCTACACCTTC. Its protein product is CASRVTPKTLRGYTF.